This passage covers 32 T cell receptor beta chains from one sample sequenced in a study of cytotoxic CD8 clonotypes in ibrutinib-treated CLL. The data were produced by immunoSEQ multiplex PCR, yet TCRdb's version contains in-frame clones alone and is incomplete. The top ten hold roughly 14% of the sample, which has approximately 42,000 clones, nearly 70% seen once. This material consisted of PBMCs, taken after 12 months of ibrutinib treatment. These receptor sequences come from a human donor with chronic lymphocytic leukemia.

This clone occurred a few times. The chain recombines TRBV28 with TRBJ1-1, with D possibly being TRBD1 (5 bases). This CDR3 region has 14 residues. The ends were cut back, 7 bases at V and 0 bases at J, with 12 bases in the middle. CDR1 and CDR2 from the germline V gene are MDHEN and SYDVKM. The CDR3 DNA reads as TGTGCCAGCAATTCCGGGACGGTGAACACTGAAGCTTTCTTT. Its translation: CASNSGTVNTEAFF.

The chain combines TRBV19 with TRBJ1-1; perhaps TRBD1 as D (6 bases). Trimming shortened V by 3 bases and J by 2 bases, and 7 bases separated the two germline ends. In germline, CDR1 is LNHDA, CDR2 SQIVND (reference sequence). This CDR3 contains 13 residues. Here the CDR3 DNA reads TGTGCCAGTAGTATCGGGGGCAACACTGAAGCTTTCTTT. Translation gives CASSIGGNTEAFF.

This sequence joins TRBV6-6 and TRBJ2-1; D ambiguous. The germline V and J ends were trimmed by 2 bases and 2 bases, with 4 bases remaining between them. CDR3 length: 13 residues. CDR1 and CDR2 from the germline V gene are MNHNY and SVGAGI (reference sequence). The CDR3 coding sequence is TGTGCCAGCAGTTACGACACCTACAATGAGCAGTTCTTC. Protein product: CASSYDTYNEQFF.

The chain uses TRBV7-2 and TRBJ1-5; no definite D call. Germline V gene lookup returns CDR1 SGHTA and CDR2 FQGNSA. This CDR3 contains 14 residues. The V end lost 2 bases, the J end lost 3 bases, and 8 bases lay between the germline ends. CDR3 coding DNA: TGTGCCAGCAGCTTAAACGATCCCAATCAGCCCCAGCATTTT. It yields the protein CASSLNDPNQPQHF. The variable domain in full, completed from reference TRBV7-2 and TRBJ1-5, reads GAGVSQSPSNKVTEKGKDVELRCDPISGHTALYWYRQSLGQGLEFLIYFQGNSAPDKSGLPSDRFSAERTGGSVSTLTIQRTQQEDSAVYLCASSLNDPNQPQHFGDGTRLSIL.

The rearrangement uses TRBV5-4 and TRBJ1-2; tentatively, D is TRBD1 (5 bases). CDR3 length: 13 amino acids. From germline, CDR1 is SGHNT and CDR2 YYREEE (reference sequence). V lost 2 bases and J 8 bases, leaving 13 bases between the germline ends. The CDR3 DNA sequence: TGTGCCAGCAGCTTAGCCAGGGCCCCCGGCTACACCTTC. This codes for CASSLARAPGYTF.

This chain uses TRBV9 with TRBJ2-2; D not resolved. The germline CDR1 and CDR2 sequences are SGDLS and YYNGEE. CDR3 length: 12 residues. The V end lost 4 bases, the J end lost 1 base, and 2 bases lay between the germline ends. The CDR3 spells CASSLNTGELFF. The CDR3 nucleotides read TGTGCCAGCAGCTTGAACACCGGGGAGCTGTTTTTT.

The chain couples TRBV5-1 to TRBJ2-1, with 8 bases matching TRBD2. Trimming cost V 4 bases and J 6 bases; bases outside gene matches: 9. This CDR3 contains 15 residues. The V gene's germline CDR1 is SGHRS and CDR2 YFSETQ. CDR3 residues: CASSRPGLEGNEQFF. The DNA of the CDR3 is TGCGCCAGCAGCCGGCCGGGACTAGAGGGCAATGAGCAGTTCTTC.

The chain combines TRBV4-1 with TRBJ2-3; 10 bases agree with TRBD2. The CDR3 has 18 amino acids. J lost 4 bases, V lost 0 bases, and 10 bases had no gene match. Germline V gene lookup returns CDR1 MGHRA and CDR2 YSYEKL. For the CDR3, the DNA is TGCGCCAGCAGCCAAGATCACGGAGCGGGAGGGCCTGCAGATACGCAGTATTTT. It is translated as CASSQDHGAGGPADTQYF.

The V call is TRBV19, the J call TRBJ2-5; tentative D call: TRBD1 (5 bases). Per germline, CDR1 LNHDA and CDR2 SQIVND (reference sequence). Trimming pared 2 bases from V and 1 base from J, leaving 11 bases between. The CDR3 extends over 15 amino acids. The CDR3 spells CASSIKQGRQETQYF. The DNA of the CDR3 is TGTGCCAGTAGTATAAAGCAGGGTCGCCAAGAGACCCAGTACTTC.

V and J are TRBV28 and TRBJ1-1; D is undetermined. Germline V gene sequence: CDR1 MDHEN, CDR2 SYDVKM. The V end was cut by 3 bases, the J end by 3 bases, with 8 bases between. The CDR3 sequence is 13 residues long. CDR3 loop: CASSLAVDTEAFF. Written as DNA, the CDR3 is TGTGCCAGCAGTTTGGCCGTGGACACTGAAGCTTTCTTT.

The V call is TRBV14, the J call TRBJ2-7, with D perhaps matching TRBD1 (6 bases). Per the germline V gene, CDR1 is SGHDN and CDR2 is FVKESK. This CDR3 is 13 amino acids long. V shed 1 base and J shed 8 bases, with 12 bases lying between them. The CDR3 region is CASSQAQGPKQYF. The CDR3 region has the DNA TGTGCCAGCAGCCAAGCCCAGGGGCCAAAGCAGTACTTC.

The gene calls are TRBV5-1 and TRBJ2-3, with D perhaps TRBD1 (5 bases). The CDR3 sequence is 15 residues long. Deletions cut 2 bases from V and 0 bases from J, with 10 bases between. Germline CDR1 is SGHRS and CDR2 is YFSETQ. The chain's CDR3 is CASSFEDTSTDTQYF. CDR3 coding DNA: TGCGCCAGCAGCTTTGAGGACACTAGCACAGATACGCAGTATTTT.

CDR3 region: CASSLGLAGEYEQYF. The CDR3 DNA reads as TGTGCCAGCAGCTTGGGACTAGCGGGAGAGTACGAGCAGTACTTC. The chain has TRBV5-4 and TRBJ2-7; 12 bases are shared with TRBD2. The CDR3 is 15 amino acids. V shed 0 bases, J shed 4 bases, and the junction held 2 bases outside the gene matches. Germline CDR1 is SGHNT and CDR2 is YYREEE (reference sequence). Complete variable domain (other parts from reference TRBV5-4 and TRBJ2-7): ETGVTQSPTHLIKTRGQQVTLRCSSQSGHNTVSWYQQALGQGPQFIFQYYREEENGRGNFPPRFSGLQFPNYSSELNVNALELDDSALYLCASSLGLAGEYEQYFGPGTRLTVT.

The chain couples TRBV6-5 to TRBJ1-4; 10 positions agree with TRBD1. With 4 bases clipped from V and 0 bases from J, the junction kept 2 bases outside the gene matches. Germline CDR1 MNHEY, CDR2 SVGAGI. This CDR3 contains 16 residues. The CDR3 sequence: CASSWTGGTTNEKLFF. Here the CDR3 DNA reads TGTGCCAGCAGTTGGACAGGGGGGACAACTAATGAAAAACTGTTTTTT.

V usage is TRBV5-1 and J usage is TRBJ2-1; possibly TRBD1 for D (6 bases). Trimming removed 6 bases at V and 4 bases at J, with 17 bases between. Germline V gene data show CDR1 as SGHRS and CDR2 as YFSETQ. The CDR3 has 15 residues. CDR3 sequence reads: CASTGDLGIYNEQFF. The CDR3 DNA sequence: TGCGCCAGCACAGGGGACCTAGGAATATACAATGAGCAGTTCTTC.

The chain uses TRBV5-1 and TRBJ1-1; D is uncertain. CDR1 and CDR2 (germline): SGHRS, YFSETQ. Trimming pared 2 bases from V and 5 bases from J, leaving 10 bases between. The CDR3 is 13 residues long. Here the CDR3 DNA reads TGCGCCAGCAGCTTAAGGGTCGGGACTGAAGCTTTCTTT. It encodes CASSLRVGTEAFF. Using reference TRBV5-1 and TRBJ1-1 for the parts outside the CDR3, the full variable domain is KAGVTQTPRYLIKTRGQQVTLSCSPISGHRSVSWYQQTPGQGLQFLFEYFSETQRNKGNFPGRFSGRQFSNSRSEMNVSTLELGDSALYLCASSLRVGTEAFFGQGTRLTVV.

Only one count was recorded for this clone. The chain employs TRBV29-1 and TRBJ1-4; 7 bases map to TRBD1. The germline V gene has CDR1 SQVTM and CDR2 ANQGSEA. The junction had 8 bases not matched to a gene; V was cut back by 7 bases and J by 3 bases. This CDR3 contains 14 residues. The CDR3 coding sequence is TGCAGCGCCCGGACAGGCCGTCCTAATGAAAAACTGTTTTTT. This sequence encodes CSARTGRPNEKLFF.

This sequence joins TRBV16 and TRBJ2-7; possibly TRBD2 for D (5 bases). The germline V and J ends were trimmed by 0 bases and 3 bases, with 9 bases remaining between them. The CDR3 contains 14 residues. Per germline, CDR1 KGHSY and CDR2 FQNENV. CDR3 nucleotides: TGTGCCAGCAGCCAATCTCTAGCTAGCTACGAGCAGTACTTC. It specifies CASSQSLASYEQYF.

The V and J genes are TRBV11-2 and TRBJ2-6; D possibly matches TRBD1 or TRBD2 (5 bases each). This CDR3 is 17 amino acids long. The V and J ends lost 2 bases and 0 bases respectively, with 11 bases between them. From germline, CDR1 is SGHAT and CDR2 FQNNGV. CDR3 coding DNA: TGTGCCAGCAGCTTAAGGGGAGTGAGCTCTGGGGCCAACGTCCTGACTTTC. Translated: CASSLRGVSSGANVLTF.

For the CDR3, the DNA is TGTGCCAGCAGTTACCGCAGGGGGGAGACCCAGTACTTC. Its protein product is CASSYRRGETQYF. The rearrangement links TRBV6-5 to TRBJ2-5, with 7 bases aligning to TRBD1. After removal of 2 bases from V and 5 bases from J, the junction contained 2 bases not matched to a gene. This CDR3 region has 13 residues. Per the germline V gene, CDR1 is MNHEY and CDR2 is SVGAGI.

The V gene is TRBV15, the J gene TRBJ1-5; no firm D call. Trimming left V 1 base short and J 4 bases short, with 8 bases between. The V gene's germline CDR1 is LNHNV and CDR2 YYDKDF (reference sequence). CDR3 length: 14 residues. CDR3: CATSRVGGNQPQHF. The CDR3 region has the DNA TGTGCCACCAGCAGAGTGGGAGGGAATCAGCCCCAGCATTTT.

The gene calls are TRBV5-4 and TRBJ1-1; 9 bases line up with TRBD1. Germline CDR1 reads SGHNT; CDR2 reads YYREEE (reference sequence). The CDR3 is 16 residues long. V gave up 4 bases and J gave up 0 bases; unmatched junction bases: 7. The CDR3 region has the DNA TGTGCCAGCAGCGCAACAGGGGGCTTGTTGAACACTGAAGCTTTCTTT. Its protein product is CASSATGGLLNTEAFF. The variable domain in full, with the rest retrieved from reference TRBV5-4 and TRBJ1-1, is ETGVTQSPTHLIKTRGQQVTLRCSSQSGHNTVSWYQQALGQGPQFIFQYYREEENGRGNFPPRFSGLQFPNYSSELNVNALELDDSALYLCASSATGGLLNTEAFFGQGTRLTVV.

V and J are TRBV10-1 and TRBJ1-4; the D is unclear. Trimming took 0 bases from V and 6 from J, leaving 17 bases between them. The CDR3 has 17 amino acids. Germline-derived CDR1 and CDR2 are WNHNN and SYGVQD (reference sequence). The CDR3 sequence: CASSESNGKGVDEKLFF. CDR3 nucleotides: TGCGCCAGCAGTGAGTCGAATGGAAAAGGAGTGGATGAAAAACTGTTTTTT.

Concerning this clone itself: This may stem from a read error, because a much larger clone lies one nucleotide away. V and J are TRBV5-4 and TRBJ1-1; 7 bases map to TRBD1. The CDR3 has 15 residues. Germline V gene data show CDR1 as SGHNT and CDR2 as YYREEE (reference sequence). V shed 4 bases and J 4 bases; nucleotides not matched to a gene: 10. CDR3 sequence: CASSQDSGGVTEAFF. The CDR3 DNA reads as TGTGCCAGCAGCCAAGATTCAGGGGGTGTCACTGAAGCTTTCTTT.

The chain has TRBV19 and TRBJ1-2; 8 positions match TRBD1. Germline lookup yields CDR1 LNHDA and CDR2 SQIVND (reference sequence). Trimming took 4 bases from V and 8 from J; bases not matched to a gene: 6. The CDR3 has 13 residues. CDR3 sequence: CASSTQGVYGYTF. The CDR3 nucleotides read TGTGCCAGTAGTACACAGGGGGTTTACGGCTACACCTTC.

The chain combines TRBV18 with TRBJ1-1; possible D gene TRBD1, 6 bases. The CDR3 covers 15 residues. Germline CDR1 reads KGHSH; CDR2 reads LQKENI. Trimming cost V 3 bases and J 1 base, with 12 bases left between them. The CDR3 sequence: CASSPLQGQNTEAFF. CDR3 nucleotide sequence: TGTGCCAGCTCACCGCTCCAGGGACAGAACACTGAAGCTTTCTTT.

The gene calls are TRBV18 and TRBJ1-5; D perhaps matches TRBD1 (5 bases). The germline V gene has CDR1 KGHSH and CDR2 LQKENI. The ends were cut back, 6 bases at V and 3 bases at J, with 12 bases in the middle. The CDR3 is made up of 14 amino acids. CDR3 residues: CASSPYGTNQPQHF. CDR3 DNA sequence: TGTGCCAGCTCCCCCTATGGGACCAATCAGCCCCAGCATTTT.

The chain employs TRBV27 and TRBJ1-1, with 7 bases that match TRBD1. The CDR3 runs 14 residues. The trim removed 6 bases at V and 8 bases at J, leaving 12 bases unmatched. Germline loops: CDR1 MNHEY, CDR2 SMNVEV (reference sequence). CDR3: CASSPMPGGPEAFF. The CDR3 DNA sequence: TGTGCCAGCAGCCCTATGCCAGGGGGACCAGAAGCTTTCTTT.

The rearrangement joins TRBV6-5 to TRBJ1-1, with a weak D call TRBD1 (6 bases). V was shortened by 2 bases and J by 4 bases, with 17 bases between the two germline ends. The CDR3 length is 16 residues. In germline, CDR1 is MNHEY, CDR2 SVGAGI. CDR3 protein: CASSYLPGATGTEAFF. The CDR3 DNA reads as TGTGCCAGCAGTTACCTTCCAGGGGCGACGGGCACTGAAGCTTTCTTT.

This rearrangement joins TRBV5-4 to TRBJ1-6, with D possibly being TRBD1 (6 bases). CDR1 is SGHNT, CDR2 YYREEE, per germline (reference sequence). The CDR3 has 16 residues. The V and J ends lost 4 bases and 8 bases respectively, with 19 bases between them. The chain's CDR3 is CASSRLDAGADSPLHF. DNA of the CDR3: TGTGCCAGCAGCCGTCTAGACGCGGGGGCGGATTCACCCCTCCACTTT.

The chain couples TRBV20-1 to TRBJ2-7; D remains unclear. Trimming removed 6 bases at V and 3 bases at J, with 9 bases between. Germline V gene data show CDR1 as DFQATT and CDR2 as SNEGSKA (reference sequence). This CDR3 has 11 residues. CDR3 bases: TGCAGTGCGCAGGTACTCTACGAGCAGTACTTC. This gives the protein CSAQVLYEQYF.

The rearrangement joins TRBV5-4 to TRBJ2-5; 7 nucleotides line up with TRBD2. Germline V CDR1 and CDR2: SGHNT, YYREEE (reference sequence). The CDR3 loop spans 13 amino acids. V was clipped by 5 bases and J by 9 bases; unmatched bases: 10. CDR3 in DNA: TGTGCCAGCAGGGGGGGGACCCCGGGGGCCCAGTACTTC. It encodes CASRGGTPGAQYF.